Listed here are 16 T cell receptor beta chains from one sample, sequenced in a study of blood T cell repertoires in COVID-19. Only in-frame clones appear in the TCRdb table, and some are missing; sequencing was by immunoSEQ multiplex PCR. The sample contains about 78,000 clones, 90% of which appear only once. The source material was peripheral blood. These receptors were obtained from a woman aged 45-65 years in a cohort sampled during active COVID-19.

This clone was seen a single time. The chain employs TRBV4-1 and TRBJ1-1; D is undetermined. Deletions cut 0 bases from V and 6 bases from J, with 17 bases between. The CDR3 has 16 amino acids. Germline loops: CDR1 MGHRA, CDR2 YSYEKL. The CDR3: CASSQDMSAGEAEAFF. The CDR3 DNA reads as TGCGCCAGCAGCCAAGATATGAGCGCCGGGGAGGCTGAAGCTTTCTTT.

V and J are TRBV7-9 and TRBJ2-2, with TRBD2 as a possible D gene (7 bases). Germline lookup yields CDR1 SEHNR and CDR2 FQNEAQ (reference sequence). Trimming took 3 bases from V and 2 from J, leaving 13 bases between them. This CDR3 contains 16 residues. CDR3 bases: TGTGCCAGCAGCTTTGGAAGGGGGGGAAACACCGGGGAGCTGTTTTTT. Protein product: CASSFGRGGNTGELFF.

The sample holds a few counts of this clone. This chain joins TRBV18 and TRBJ2-5; 7 nucleotides agree with TRBD2. The V gene's germline CDR1 is KGHSH and CDR2 LQKENI. Trimming took 6 bases from V and 5 from J; bases not matched to a gene: 9. This CDR3 is 14 amino acids long. The DNA of the CDR3 is TGTGCCAGCTCCAAGCGGGACGGCCAGGAGACCCAGTACTTC. Its translation: CASSKRDGQETQYF.

The rearrangement links TRBV5-1 to TRBJ2-1; TRBD1 matches 7 bases. V was pared by 4 bases and J by 6 bases, with 10 bases of the junction left unmatched. Germline CDR1 is SGHRS and CDR2 is YFSETQ. The CDR3 consists of 15 residues. CDR3 in DNA: TGCGCCAGCAGCCGGCCCGGGACAGACTTCAATGAGCAGTTCTTC. Protein product: CASSRPGTDFNEQFF.

The gene calls are TRBV2 and TRBJ1-2; weak D call: TRBD1 (6 bases). This CDR3 is built from 13 residues. Trimming left V 9 bases short and J 2 bases short, with 13 bases between. The germline CDR1 and CDR2 sequences are SNHLY and FYNNEI. As DNA, the CDR3 is TGTGCCAGACCCTTGGACAGCAACTATGGCTACACCTTC. It codes for CARPLDSNYGYTF. The variable domain in full, completed from reference TRBV2 and TRBJ1-2, reads EPEVTQTPSHQVTQMGQEVILRCVPISNHLYFYWYRQILGQKVEFLVSFYNNEISEKSEIFDDQFSVERPDGSNFTLKIRSTKLEDSAMYFCARPLDSNYGYTFGSGTRLTVV.

The genes are TRBV11-3 and TRBJ2-5, with 7 bases identical to TRBD1. CDR1 SGHNT and CDR2 YENEEA come from the germline V gene. The CDR3 consists of 15 residues. The junction had 7 bases not matched to a gene; V was cut back by 3 bases and J by 3 bases. CDR3 amino acids: CASSFSTGTEETQYF. The CDR3, as DNA: TGTGCCAGCAGCTTCTCTACCGGGACAGAAGAGACCCAGTACTTC.

A single count supports this clone. This chain connects TRBV24-1 to TRBJ2-1; tentatively, D is TRBD1 (6 bases). Trimming cost V 6 bases and J 7 bases, with 12 bases left between them. CDR3 length: 13 amino acids. Germline assignment: CDR1 KGHDR and CDR2 SFDVKD. The CDR3 spells CATSKITGNEQFF. Here the CDR3 DNA reads TGTGCCACCAGTAAGATCACAGGGAATGAGCAGTTCTTC.

The V and J genes are TRBV28 and TRBJ1-2; D gene ambiguous. Germline V gives CDR1 MDHEN, CDR2 SYDVKM. Trimming took off 1 base at V and 2 bases at J, with 8 bases between the two ends. The CDR3 spans 14 residues. The CDR3 region is CASSLLNTNYGYTF. CDR3 nucleotides: TGTGCCAGCAGTTTATTAAACACCAACTATGGCTACACCTTC.

This chain joins TRBV10-3 and TRBJ2-3; D is perhaps TRBD2 (5 bases). This CDR3 has 14 amino acids. Between the trimmed V and J ends, which lost 4 bases and 2 bases, there was a span of 10 bases. CDR1 and CDR2 from the germline V gene are ENHRY and SYGVKD. The DNA of the CDR3 is TGTGCCATCAGTGTCGAGGGATTCACAGATACGCAGTATTTT. Amino acids: CAISVEGFTDTQYF.

The chain joins TRBV5-4 to TRBJ2-4, with 7 bases aligning to TRBD2. CDR3 length: 14 amino acids. Trimming at V came to 1 base and at J to 8 bases, leaving 6 bases not matched to a gene. The germline V gene encodes CDR1 SGHNT and CDR2 YYREEE (reference sequence). The CDR3 loop reads CASSLPGEGDIQYF. CDR3 nucleotide sequence: TGTGCCAGCAGCTTGCCGGGGGAGGGAGACATTCAGTACTTC.

This clone was observed a single time. The V and J genes are TRBV28 and TRBJ2-7, with 10 bases that match TRBD1. The CDR3 is 16 residues long. The junction had 8 bases not matched to a gene; V was cut back by 3 bases and J by 3 bases. From germline, CDR1 is MDHEN and CDR2 SYDVKM. The CDR3 is CASSFLTGGRIYEQYF. The CDR3 DNA reads as TGTGCCAGCAGTTTCTTGACAGGGGGCCGAATCTACGAGCAGTACTTC.

The chain combines TRBV28 with TRBJ2-5; a possible D gene is TRBD2 (5 bases). The CDR3 totals 12 residues. Germline CDR1 and CDR2: MDHEN and SYDVKM. The V end was cut by 5 bases, the J end by 4 bases, with 8 bases between. For the CDR3, the DNA is TGTGCCAGCAGTGGCGGGTTAGAGACCCAGTACTTC. Translating it yields CASSGGLETQYF.

This sequence joins TRBV18 and TRBJ1-2; a possible D gene is TRBD1 (6 bases). Germline V gene data show CDR1 as KGHSH and CDR2 as LQKENI. The CDR3 is made up of 14 amino acids. Between the trimmed V and J ends, which lost 5 bases and 4 bases, there was a span of 14 bases. The DNA for the CDR3 is TGTGCCAGCTCATCGGAGACGGACAGCTATGGCTACACCTTC. It is translated as CASSSETDSYGYTF.

The genes are TRBV19 and TRBJ2-7; 7 bases align to TRBD1. Trimming removed 3 bases from V and 5 bases from J; junction bases left unmatched: 10. This CDR3 spans 15 amino acids. CDR1 LNHDA and CDR2 SQIVND come from the germline V gene (reference sequence). CDR3 region: CASSMRETGLNEQYF. In nucleotides, the CDR3 is TGTGCCAGTAGTATGAGGGAGACAGGGCTGAACGAGCAGTACTTC.

The J gene is TRBJ1-1, the V gene TRBV30; a possible D gene is TRBD1 (5 bases). The length of the CDR3 is 15 residues. Per the germline V gene, CDR1 is GTSNPN and CDR2 is SVGIG (reference sequence). The V and J ends lost 2 bases and 11 bases respectively, with 24 bases between them. The CDR3 nucleotides read TGTGCCTGGAGTCCCCCGGGCCCCTGGACACATGAGGCTTTCTTT. Translated, it gives CAWSPPGPWTHEAFF.

The genes are TRBV15 and TRBJ1-2; D not certain. V lost 0 bases and J lost 1, with 9 bases in between. The CDR3 consists of 15 residues. Germline CDR1 LNHNV, CDR2 YYDKDF (reference sequence). Here the CDR3 reads CATSRDRGVNYGYTF. CDR3 DNA: TGTGCCACCAGCAGAGATCGGGGAGTTAACTATGGCTACACCTTC.